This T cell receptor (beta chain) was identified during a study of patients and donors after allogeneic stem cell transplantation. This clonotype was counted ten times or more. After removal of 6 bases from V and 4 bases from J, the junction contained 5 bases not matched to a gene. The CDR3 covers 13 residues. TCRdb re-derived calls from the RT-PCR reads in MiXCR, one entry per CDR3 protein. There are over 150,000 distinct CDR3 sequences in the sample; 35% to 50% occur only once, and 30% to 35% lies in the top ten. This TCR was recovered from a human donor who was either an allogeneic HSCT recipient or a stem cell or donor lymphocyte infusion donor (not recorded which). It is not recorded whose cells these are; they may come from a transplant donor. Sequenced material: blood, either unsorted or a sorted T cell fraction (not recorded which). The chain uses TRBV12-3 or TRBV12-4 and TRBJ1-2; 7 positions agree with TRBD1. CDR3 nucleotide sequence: TGTGCCAGCAGCCCCGACAGGGTCTATGGCTACACCTTC. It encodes CASSPDRVYGYTF.